Listed below are T cell receptor beta chains from one sample, sequenced in a study of blood T cells in healthy people across ages. TCRdb reanalysed the 5' RACE reads using MiXCR and keeps one entry per CDR3 protein. This table has about 830,000 distinct CDR3 sequences, approximately 65% appearing once. Material for sequencing was blood. These receptor sequences come from a man aged 25-45 years in good health. CDR3s include the opening cysteine and the closing phenylalanine or tryptophan. The D gene is left open where the match is weak. Not all rows give a size; the values are once, few, many and, for expanded clones, a class.

cdr3_nt: TGTGCCAGCAGCGTAGTTGGGGGGACGTACGGGTTCACAGATACGCAGTATTTT
cdr3_aa: CASSVVGGTYGFTDTQYF
clone_size: .
d_call: .
v_call: TRBV9
j_call: TRBJ2-3

cdr3_nt: TGTGCCAGCCGTAACTTGGGTGGTCAGCCCCAGCATTTT
cdr3_aa: CASRNLGGQPQHF
clone_size: .
d_call: .
v_call: TRBV18
j_call: TRBJ1-5

cdr3_nt: TGTGCCACAGGGACAGCCCCTTACAATGAGCAGTTCTTC
cdr3_aa: CATGTAPYNEQFF
clone_size: .
d_call: TRBD1
v_call: TRBV25-1
j_call: TRBJ2-1

cdr3_nt: TGTGCCAGCAGTAGGGACCACAATGAGCAGTTCTTC
cdr3_aa: CASSRDHNEQFF
clone_size: .
d_call: .
v_call: TRBV6-5
j_call: TRBJ2-1

cdr3_nt: TGTGCCAGCAGGGGACAGATAGGGACCTACGAGCAGTACTTC
cdr3_aa: CASRGQIGTYEQYF
clone_size: .
d_call: TRBD1
v_call: TRBV12-3/TRBV12-4
j_call: TRBJ2-7

cdr3_nt: TGCGCCAGCAGCCACGACTTCTGCGCGGGCTCCTACAATGAGCAGTACTTC
cdr3_aa: CASSHDFCAGSYNEQYF
clone_size: .
d_call: .
v_call: TRBV4-3
j_call: TRBJ2-7

cdr3_nt: TGTGCCAGCAGCTGGGGGGATTTGGGGGAGCAGTACTTC
cdr3_aa: CASSWGDLGEQYF
clone_size: few
d_call: .
v_call: TRBV7-8
j_call: TRBJ2-4

cdr3_nt: TGTATGGGGGTCGCTAACTATGGCTACACCTTC
cdr3_aa: CMGVANYGYTF
clone_size: .
d_call: .
v_call: TRBV30
j_call: TRBJ1-2

cdr3_nt: TGTGCCAGCAGCAAAGGGACAGGGGGCCTCGATACGCAGTATTTT
cdr3_aa: CASSKGTGGLDTQYF
clone_size: .
d_call: TRBD1
v_call: TRBV11-2
j_call: TRBJ2-3

cdr3_nt: TGCAGCGTTTCCAGGCGAGACACCGGGGAGCTGTTTTTT
cdr3_aa: CSVSRRDTGELFF
clone_size: .
d_call: .
v_call: TRBV29-1
j_call: TRBJ2-2

cdr3_nt: TGTGCCAGCAGCTTAGCGCACGTTGACGAGCAGTACTTC
cdr3_aa: CASSLAHVDEQYF
clone_size: .
d_call: .
v_call: TRBV7-2
j_call: TRBJ2-7

cdr3_nt: TGTGCCAGCAGTATGCCGGGGGCCCACTACAATGAGCAGTTCTTC
cdr3_aa: CASSMPGAHYNEQFF
clone_size: .
d_call: .
v_call: TRBV28
j_call: TRBJ2-1

cdr3_nt: TGCAGCGCCTCACTAGGAACAGGCACAGATACGCAGTATTTT
cdr3_aa: CSASLGTGTDTQYF
clone_size: .
d_call: .
v_call: TRBV20-1
j_call: TRBJ2-3

cdr3_nt: TGTGCCTGGAGTGTAAGACAGGGGGCTTACGAGCAGTACTTC
cdr3_aa: CAWSVRQGAYEQYF
clone_size: .
d_call: TRBD1
v_call: TRBV30
j_call: TRBJ2-7

cdr3_nt: TGCGCCAGCAGCCAAGACCCAACAACCGCTAGCGGGGGGACCCACTACGAGCAGTACTTC
cdr3_aa: CASSQDPTTASGGTHYEQYF
clone_size: once
d_call: TRBD2
v_call: TRBV4-3
j_call: TRBJ2-7

cdr3_nt: TGCAGTGCTAGAGGGCCGAATACGCAGTATTTT
cdr3_aa: CSARGPNTQYF
clone_size: .
d_call: .
v_call: TRBV20-1
j_call: TRBJ2-3

cdr3_nt: TGTGCCAGCAGCTTAGCGGAAATAGTAACCTACGAGCAGTACTTC
cdr3_aa: CASSLAEIVTYEQYF
clone_size: few
d_call: .
v_call: TRBV7-2
j_call: TRBJ2-7

cdr3_nt: TGTGCCAGCAGTGAAGTGGGACAGGGGCTTGAGCAGTTCTTC
cdr3_aa: CASSEVGQGLEQFF
clone_size: .
d_call: TRBD1
v_call: TRBV2
j_call: TRBJ2-1

cdr3_nt: TGTGCCAGCAGCGCAGGTGGGACAGGGTCGAACACCGGGGAGCTGTTTTTT
cdr3_aa: CASSAGGTGSNTGELFF
clone_size: .
d_call: TRBD1
v_call: TRBV9
j_call: TRBJ2-2

cdr3_nt: TGTGCCAGCAGCTTAGGGTATGGGGTCCAGCCCCAGCATTTT
cdr3_aa: CASSLGYGVQPQHF
clone_size: once
d_call: .
v_call: TRBV13
j_call: TRBJ1-5

cdr3_nt: TGTGCCAGCAGGACAGGGCTTAGCTATGGCTACACCTTC
cdr3_aa: CASRTGLSYGYTF
clone_size: .
d_call: TRBD1
v_call: TRBV27
j_call: TRBJ1-2

cdr3_nt: TGTGCCAGCAGTCCCCGAGGACACGGACCTCGAGAGACCCAGTACTTC
cdr3_aa: CASSPRGHGPRETQYF
clone_size: once
d_call: .
v_call: TRBV12-3/TRBV12-4
j_call: TRBJ2-5

cdr3_nt: TGCGCCAGCAGCCAAGGGAGGACAGCTTTGACCTACGAGCAGTACTTC
cdr3_aa: CASSQGRTALTYEQYF
clone_size: .
d_call: .
v_call: TRBV4-3
j_call: TRBJ2-7

cdr3_nt: TGTGCCAGCTCGGGACAGGGCTATGAGCAGTTCTTC
cdr3_aa: CASSGQGYEQFF
clone_size: few
d_call: TRBD1
v_call: TRBV7-3
j_call: TRBJ2-1

cdr3_nt: TGTGCCAGCAGCTCGGGCGGGGGGGGCCGCACAGATACGCAGTATTTT
cdr3_aa: CASSSGGGGRTDTQYF
clone_size: .
d_call: TRBD2
v_call: TRBV7-3
j_call: TRBJ2-3

cdr3_nt: TGTGCCAACAGTTTAAGCGGGCGGGCCTACGAGCAGTACTTC
cdr3_aa: CANSLSGRAYEQYF
clone_size: once
d_call: .
v_call: TRBV12-3/TRBV12-4
j_call: TRBJ2-7

cdr3_nt: TGTGCCACCAGCAGAGGGACAGGGAGTCAGCCCCAGCATTTT
cdr3_aa: CATSRGTGSQPQHF
clone_size: few
d_call: TRBD1
v_call: TRBV15
j_call: TRBJ1-5

cdr3_nt: TGCAGCACCATACAGGGGGCGAGCTCCTACAATGAGCAGTTCTTC
cdr3_aa: CSTIQGASSYNEQFF
clone_size: .
d_call: TRBD1
v_call: TRBV29-1
j_call: TRBJ2-1

cdr3_nt: TGCAGTGCTAGAGATTACGAAAGGGGCCAGTACTTC
cdr3_aa: CSARDYERGQYF
clone_size: few
d_call: .
v_call: TRBV20-1
j_call: TRBJ2-5

cdr3_nt: TGCGCCAGCACCTTTGTCTCGGACAGGGAGATCGATGAGCAGTTCTTC
cdr3_aa: CASTFVSDREIDEQFF
clone_size: .
d_call: TRBD1
v_call: TRBV5-1
j_call: TRBJ2-1

cdr3_nt: TGTGCCAGCAGCTTGGTTCCGGACAGGCGAGTCAATGAGCAGTTCTTC
cdr3_aa: CASSLVPDRRVNEQFF
clone_size: few
d_call: TRBD1
v_call: TRBV7-3
j_call: TRBJ2-1

cdr3_nt: TGTGCCACCAGCCTGGACAGGGAAAGGGCAGATACGCAGTATTTT
cdr3_aa: CATSLDRERADTQYF
clone_size: few
d_call: TRBD1
v_call: TRBV15
j_call: TRBJ2-3

cdr3_nt: TGTGCCAGCAGCCAAGAGGGCAGCAACTATGGCTACACCTTC
cdr3_aa: CASSQEGSNYGYTF
clone_size: .
d_call: .
v_call: TRBV4-2
j_call: TRBJ1-2

cdr3_nt: TGTGCCAGCAGCAAAGGGCAGAGAGTTAATTCACCCCTCCACTTT
cdr3_aa: CASSKGQRVNSPLHF
clone_size: .
d_call: .
v_call: TRBV28
j_call: TRBJ1-6

cdr3_nt: TGTGCCAGTAACACGGGACAGGATTCACCCCTCCACTTT
cdr3_aa: CASNTGQDSPLHF
clone_size: .
d_call: TRBD1
v_call: TRBV19
j_call: TRBJ1-6

cdr3_nt: TGTGCCTGGAACGTTCTCCAAGAGACCCAGTACTTC
cdr3_aa: CAWNVLQETQYF
clone_size: once
d_call: .
v_call: TRBV30
j_call: TRBJ2-5

cdr3_nt: TGTGCCAGCAGCTCCCGGACTAGCGGATTCACAGATACGCAGTATTTT
cdr3_aa: CASSSRTSGFTDTQYF
clone_size: once
d_call: TRBD2
v_call: TRBV13
j_call: TRBJ2-3

cdr3_nt: TGTGCCAGCAGCCAAGAGGGACAGTTCTACAATGAGCAGTTCTTC
cdr3_aa: CASSQEGQFYNEQFF
clone_size: .
d_call: TRBD1
v_call: TRBV3-1
j_call: TRBJ2-1

cdr3_nt: TGTGCCAGCAGTTTACAGGGCTACCAAGAGACCCAGTACTTC
cdr3_aa: CASSLQGYQETQYF
clone_size: .
d_call: .
v_call: TRBV12-3/TRBV12-4
j_call: TRBJ2-5

cdr3_nt: TGTGCCAGCAGGCTCACAGGGGACCATGGCTACACCTTC
cdr3_aa: CASRLTGDHGYTF
clone_size: .
d_call: TRBD1
v_call: TRBV3-1
j_call: TRBJ1-2

cdr3_nt: TGCAGTGCTAGTGGGCCGTCCCGATCGTATGACGAGCAGTACTTC
cdr3_aa: CSASGPSRSYDEQYF
clone_size: few
d_call: .
v_call: TRBV20-1
j_call: TRBJ2-7

cdr3_nt: TGTGCCAGCAGTTTAGTAGGCCTGAGCTCCTACGAGCAGTACTTC
cdr3_aa: CASSLVGLSSYEQYF
clone_size: few
d_call: .
v_call: TRBV12-3/TRBV12-4
j_call: TRBJ2-7

cdr3_nt: TGCGCCAGCAGCCAAGACGGACTAGCGGTTGTGGATACGCAGTATTTT
cdr3_aa: CASSQDGLAVVDTQYF
clone_size: .
d_call: TRBD2
v_call: TRBV4-3
j_call: TRBJ2-3

cdr3_nt: TGTGCCAGCAGTTTAGCGGTAAGGAATGAGCAGTTCTTC
cdr3_aa: CASSLAVRNEQFF
clone_size: .
d_call: .
v_call: TRBV12-3/TRBV12-4
j_call: TRBJ2-1

cdr3_nt: TGTGCCAGCAGCTTGTCCCAGGAGACTGAAGCTTTCTTT
cdr3_aa: CASSLSQETEAFF
clone_size: .
d_call: .
v_call: TRBV7-8
j_call: TRBJ1-1

cdr3_nt: TGTGCCAGCAGCTCGATAGCGGGGGGTTGGGAGCAGTTCTTC
cdr3_aa: CASSSIAGGWEQFF
clone_size: .
d_call: TRBD2
v_call: TRBV7-3
j_call: TRBJ2-1

cdr3_nt: TGCAGCGTTGACTTGCTAGGCAGGGGATTTTCCTACAATGAGCAGTTCTTC
cdr3_aa: CSVDLLGRGFSYNEQFF
clone_size: few
d_call: .
v_call: TRBV29-1
j_call: TRBJ2-1

cdr3_nt: TGCAGTGCTAGATTAGCGGGGGTTCTGCAGATGACGCAGTATTTT
cdr3_aa: CSARLAGVLQMTQYF
clone_size: few
d_call: TRBD2
v_call: TRBV20-1
j_call: TRBJ2-3

cdr3_nt: TGTGCCAGCAGCCAAGATCTGTATGCCGGGGCTTACGAGCAGTACTTC
cdr3_aa: CASSQDLYAGAYEQYF
clone_size: .
d_call: .
v_call: TRBV4-2
j_call: TRBJ2-7

cdr3_nt: TGTGCCAGCATCCGGACAGAGACGAACACCGGGGAGCTGTTTTTT
cdr3_aa: CASIRTETNTGELFF
clone_size: .
d_call: .
v_call: TRBV12-3/TRBV12-4
j_call: TRBJ2-2

cdr3_nt: TGTGCCACCAGTGATTTCAAGGGGGGCGAAAGCACAGATACGCAGTATTTT
cdr3_aa: CATSDFKGGESTDTQYF
clone_size: .
d_call: .
v_call: TRBV24-1
j_call: TRBJ2-3

cdr3_nt: TGCAGTGCTAGAGAAGGGACCCTCCGGGGGCCCCAGCATTTT
cdr3_aa: CSAREGTLRGPQHF
clone_size: .
d_call: .
v_call: TRBV20-1
j_call: TRBJ1-5

cdr3_nt: TGTGCCAGCAGCTTAAGGGCAGAGAATAATTCACCCCTCCACTTT
cdr3_aa: CASSLRAENNSPLHF
clone_size: .
d_call: .
v_call: TRBV11-1
j_call: TRBJ1-6

cdr3_nt: TGTGCCAGCAGTCGCCGGGACAGTGACATTCAGTACTTC
cdr3_aa: CASSRRDSDIQYF
clone_size: .
d_call: TRBD1
v_call: TRBV12-3/TRBV12-4
j_call: TRBJ2-4

cdr3_nt: TGTGCCAGCAGCTTAGAACCGGGAAGCTATGGCTACACCTTC
cdr3_aa: CASSLEPGSYGYTF
clone_size: .
d_call: .
v_call: TRBV7-8
j_call: TRBJ1-2

cdr3_nt: TGTGCCAGCTCACCACCTTGGACAGGGGGTTACAATGAGCAGTTCTTC
cdr3_aa: CASSPPWTGGYNEQFF
clone_size: few
d_call: TRBD1
v_call: TRBV18
j_call: TRBJ2-1

cdr3_nt: TGTGCCAGCAGCTTAGGGTTCAGAACTATTCAGTACTTC
cdr3_aa: CASSLGFRTIQYF
clone_size: .
d_call: .
v_call: TRBV7-3
j_call: TRBJ2-4

cdr3_nt: TGTGCCAGCAACCAAGACCGGGGCCGTGGCTACACCTTC
cdr3_aa: CASNQDRGRGYTF
clone_size: .
d_call: .
v_call: TRBV4-2
j_call: TRBJ1-2

cdr3_nt: TGTGCCAGCAGAACGGGACTGATGGACGAGCAGTACTTC
cdr3_aa: CASRTGLMDEQYF
clone_size: once
d_call: .
v_call: TRBV2
j_call: TRBJ2-7

cdr3_nt: TGTGCCAGCAGCCAAGAAAAACAGGGGGATGAAAAACTGTTTTTT
cdr3_aa: CASSQEKQGDEKLFF
clone_size: .
d_call: TRBD1
v_call: TRBV4-2
j_call: TRBJ1-4